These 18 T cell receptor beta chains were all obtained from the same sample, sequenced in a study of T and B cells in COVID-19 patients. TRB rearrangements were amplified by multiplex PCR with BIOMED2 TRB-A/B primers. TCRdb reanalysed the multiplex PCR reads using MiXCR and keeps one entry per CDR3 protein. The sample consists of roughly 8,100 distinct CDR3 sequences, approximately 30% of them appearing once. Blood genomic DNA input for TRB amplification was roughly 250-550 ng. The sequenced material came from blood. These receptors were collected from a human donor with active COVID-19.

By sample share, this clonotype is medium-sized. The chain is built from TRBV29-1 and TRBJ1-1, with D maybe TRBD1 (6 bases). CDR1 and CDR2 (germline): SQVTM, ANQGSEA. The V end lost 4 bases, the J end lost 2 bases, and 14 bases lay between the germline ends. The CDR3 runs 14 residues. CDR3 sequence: CSVASTGQNTEAFF. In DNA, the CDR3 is TGCAGCGTTGCGTCGACAGGCCAAAACACTGAAGCTTTCTTT.

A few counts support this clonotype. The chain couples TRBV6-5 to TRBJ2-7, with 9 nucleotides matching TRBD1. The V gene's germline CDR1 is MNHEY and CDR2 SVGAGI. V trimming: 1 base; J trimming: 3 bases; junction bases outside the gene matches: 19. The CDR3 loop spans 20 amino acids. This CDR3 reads CASSYFRGRRGQGSLYEQYF. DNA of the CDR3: TGTGCCAGCAGTTACTTCAGAGGAAGGCGGGGACAGGGTAGTCTCTACGAGCAGTACTTC.

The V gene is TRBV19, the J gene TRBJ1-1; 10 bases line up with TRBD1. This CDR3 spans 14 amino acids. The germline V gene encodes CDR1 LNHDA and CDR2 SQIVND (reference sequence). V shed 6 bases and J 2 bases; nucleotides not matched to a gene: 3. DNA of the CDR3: TGTGCCAGTAGCGGGACAGGGGCAAACACTGAAGCTTTCTTT. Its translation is CASSGTGANTEAFF.

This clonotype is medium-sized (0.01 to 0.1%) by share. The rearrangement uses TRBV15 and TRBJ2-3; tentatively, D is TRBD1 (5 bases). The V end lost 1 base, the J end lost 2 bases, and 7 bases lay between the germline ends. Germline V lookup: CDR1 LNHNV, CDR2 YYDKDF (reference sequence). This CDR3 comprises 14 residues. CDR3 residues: CATSRGQSTDTQYF. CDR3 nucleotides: TGTGCCACCAGCAGAGGACAGTCCACAGATACGCAGTATTTT.

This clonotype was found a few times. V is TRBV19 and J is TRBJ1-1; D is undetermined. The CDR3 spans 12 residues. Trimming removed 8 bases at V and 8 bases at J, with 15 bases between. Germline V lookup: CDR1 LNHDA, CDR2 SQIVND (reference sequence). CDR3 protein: CASGPVVPEAFF. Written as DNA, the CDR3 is TGTGCCAGTGGACCGGTGGTCCCCGAAGCTTTCTTT.

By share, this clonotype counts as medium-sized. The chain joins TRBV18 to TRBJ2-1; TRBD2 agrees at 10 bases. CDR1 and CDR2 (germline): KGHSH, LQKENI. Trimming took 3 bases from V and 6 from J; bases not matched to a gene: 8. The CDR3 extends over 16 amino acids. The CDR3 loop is CASSPPSGGASNEQFF. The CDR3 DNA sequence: TGTGCCAGCTCACCCCCAAGCGGGGGGGCCAGCAATGAGCAGTTCTTC.

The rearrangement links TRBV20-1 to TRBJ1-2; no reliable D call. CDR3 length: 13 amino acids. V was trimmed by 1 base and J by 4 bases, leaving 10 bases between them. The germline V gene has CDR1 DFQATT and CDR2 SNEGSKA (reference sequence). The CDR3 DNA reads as TGCAGTGCTAGAGTTGACTTACTCTATGGCTACACCTTC. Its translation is CSARVDLLYGYTF.

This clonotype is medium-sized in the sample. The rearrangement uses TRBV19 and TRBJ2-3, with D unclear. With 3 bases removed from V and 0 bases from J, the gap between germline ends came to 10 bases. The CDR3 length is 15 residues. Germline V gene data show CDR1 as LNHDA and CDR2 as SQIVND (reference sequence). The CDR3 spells CASSIGSPSTDTQYF. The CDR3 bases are TGTGCCAGTAGTATTGGCAGCCCTAGCACAGATACGCAGTATTTT. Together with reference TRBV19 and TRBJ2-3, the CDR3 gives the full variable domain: DGGITQSPKYLFRKEGQNVTLSCEQNLNHDAMYWYRQDPGQGLRLIYYSQIVNDFQKGDIAEGYSVSREKKESFPLTVTSAQKNPTAFYLCASSIGSPSTDTQYFGPGTRLTVL.

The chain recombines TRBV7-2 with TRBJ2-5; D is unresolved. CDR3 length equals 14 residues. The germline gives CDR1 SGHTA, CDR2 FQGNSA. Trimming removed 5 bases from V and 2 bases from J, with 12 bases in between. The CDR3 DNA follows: TGTGCCAGCAGCCTCAATCGGGTACAAGAGACCCAGTACTTC. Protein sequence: CASSLNRVQETQYF.

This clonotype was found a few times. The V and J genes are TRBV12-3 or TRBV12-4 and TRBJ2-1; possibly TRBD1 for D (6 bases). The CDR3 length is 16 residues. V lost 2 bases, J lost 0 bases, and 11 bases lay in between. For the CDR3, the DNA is TGTGCCAGCAGTTTACCGGACAGTTTCTCCTACAATGAGCAGTTCTTC. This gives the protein CASSLPDSFSYNEQFF.

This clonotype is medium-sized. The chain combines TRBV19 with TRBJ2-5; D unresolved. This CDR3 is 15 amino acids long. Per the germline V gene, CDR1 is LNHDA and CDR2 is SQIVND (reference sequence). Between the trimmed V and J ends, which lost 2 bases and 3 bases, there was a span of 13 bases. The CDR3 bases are TGTGCCAGTAGTATACGGTTTTGGCAGGAAGAGACCCAGTACTTC. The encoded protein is CASSIRFWQEETQYF.

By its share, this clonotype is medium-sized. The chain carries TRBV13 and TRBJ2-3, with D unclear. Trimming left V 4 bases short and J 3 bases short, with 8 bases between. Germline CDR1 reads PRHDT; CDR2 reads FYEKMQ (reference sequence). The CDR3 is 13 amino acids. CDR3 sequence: CASSSARTDTQYF. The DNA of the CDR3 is TGTGCCAGCAGCTCGGCTAGAACAGATACGCAGTATTTT. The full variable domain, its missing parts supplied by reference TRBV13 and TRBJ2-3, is AAGVIQSPRHLIKEKRETATLKCYPIPRHDTVYWYQQGPGQDPQFLISFYEKMQSDKGSIPDRFSAQQFSDYHSELNMSSLELGDSALYFCASSSARTDTQYFGPGTRLTVL.

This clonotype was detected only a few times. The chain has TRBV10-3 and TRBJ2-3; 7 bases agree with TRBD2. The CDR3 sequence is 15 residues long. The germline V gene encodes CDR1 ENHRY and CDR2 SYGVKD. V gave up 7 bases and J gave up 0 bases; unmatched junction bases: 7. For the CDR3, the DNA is TGTGCCATCACTCCCCAGCGGGGTAGCACAGATACGCAGTATTTT. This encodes CAITPQRGSTDTQYF.

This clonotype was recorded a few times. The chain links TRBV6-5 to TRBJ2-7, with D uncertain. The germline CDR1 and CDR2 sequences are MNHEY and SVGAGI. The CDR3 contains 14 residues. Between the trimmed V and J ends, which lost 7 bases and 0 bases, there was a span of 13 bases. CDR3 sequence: CASMELRSSYEQYF. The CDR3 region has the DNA TGTGCCAGCATGGAGCTCCGGAGCTCCTACGAGCAGTACTTC.

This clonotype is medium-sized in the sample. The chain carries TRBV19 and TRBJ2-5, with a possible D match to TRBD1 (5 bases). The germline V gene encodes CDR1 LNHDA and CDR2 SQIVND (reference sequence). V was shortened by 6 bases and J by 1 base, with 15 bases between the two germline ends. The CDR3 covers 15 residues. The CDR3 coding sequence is TGTGCCAGTAGCCAAATGGGGCAGATCCAAGAGACCCAGTACTTC. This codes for CASSQMGQIQETQYF.

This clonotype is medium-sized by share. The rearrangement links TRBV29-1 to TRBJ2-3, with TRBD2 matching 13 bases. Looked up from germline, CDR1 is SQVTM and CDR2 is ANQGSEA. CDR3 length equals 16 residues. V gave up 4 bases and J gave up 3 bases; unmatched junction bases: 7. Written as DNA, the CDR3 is TGCAGCGTTGGAGGACTAGCGGGGGTTGGTACAGATACGCAGTATTTT. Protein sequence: CSVGGLAGVGTDTQYF.

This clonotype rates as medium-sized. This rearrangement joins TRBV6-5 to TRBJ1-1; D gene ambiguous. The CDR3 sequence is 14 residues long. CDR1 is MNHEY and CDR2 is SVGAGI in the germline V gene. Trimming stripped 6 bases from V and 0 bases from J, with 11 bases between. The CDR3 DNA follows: TGTGCCAGCAGCGATTACTCCATGAACACTGAAGCTTTCTTT. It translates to CASSDYSMNTEAFF.

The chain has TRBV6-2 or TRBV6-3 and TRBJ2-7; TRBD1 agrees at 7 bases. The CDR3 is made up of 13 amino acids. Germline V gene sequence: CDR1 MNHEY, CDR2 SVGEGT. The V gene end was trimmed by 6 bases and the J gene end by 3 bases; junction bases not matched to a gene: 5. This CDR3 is CASSSTGDYEQYF. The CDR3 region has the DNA TGTGCCAGCAGCAGTACAGGGGACTACGAGCAGTACTTC.